The entry below gives a single T cell receptor (beta chain) sequence along with its context. This sample was taken from a study of blood T cell repertoires in COVID-19. Study-wide context: Spain, Italy and the United States supplied samples that represented acute and convalescent COVID-19. The analysed material was cDNA or gDNA that came from T cells, B-cell-depleted T cells, or PBMCs.

Original processing notes: How many nucleated cells were present was estimated from reference gene primer amplification. This table comes from immunoSEQ multiplex PCR, and its TCRdb copy is limited to in-frame clones, with some not included. V, J and clone size reflect that table, while D and trimming were determined from the DNA. The repertoire includes 120,000 or so clones, 70% to 90% of them detected once, and roughly 1.1% sits in the top ten. CDR3 size: 14 residues. The J segment lost 10 bases and the V segment lost 7 bases, leaving 14 bases of the junction unmatched. Germline CDR1 is MDHEN and CDR2 is SYDVKM.

The receptor was derived from a woman older than 75 with acute or convalescent COVID-19. Material: peripheral blood. The chain carries TRBV28 and TRBJ2-7, with 9 bases lining up with TRBD2. The CDR3 DNA reads TGTGCCAGCACTTCCCCTAGCGGGATATGGTCCCAGTACTTC. Protein product: CASTSPSGIWSQYF.